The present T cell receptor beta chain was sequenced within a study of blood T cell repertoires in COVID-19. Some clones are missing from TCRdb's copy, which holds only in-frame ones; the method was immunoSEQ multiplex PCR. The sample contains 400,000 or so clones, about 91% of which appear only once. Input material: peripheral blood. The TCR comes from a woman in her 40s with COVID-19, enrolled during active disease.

The CDR3 is CASSTGTGTAYGYTF. The CDR3, as DNA: TGTGCCAGCAGTACGGGAACCGGGACAGCCTATGGCTACACCTTC. The gene calls are TRBV9 and TRBJ1-2; 7 positions agree with TRBD1. The length of the CDR3 is 15 residues. With 5 bases clipped from V and 4 bases from J, the junction kept 11 bases outside the gene matches. Germline CDR1 and CDR2: SGDLS and YYNGEE.